The 22 T cell receptor beta chains given below trace back to one sample, sequenced in a study of T-cell memory formation after mild COVID-19. TCRdb fed the 5' RACE reads into MiXCR, producing one record per CDR3 protein. The table shows 95,000 to 110,000 distinct CDR3 sequences, with 13% to 15% occurring only once. The sequenced sample consisted of PBMCs or a T cell subset sorted from them (not recorded which). These receptors were obtained from a man aged 18 to 29 who had mild COVID-19 (a few samples of this study predate the infection). Cell type and time point are not known.

The V call is TRBV7-9, the J call TRBJ2-4; 7 bases are a match to TRBD1. CDR3 length equals 16 residues. J was trimmed by 2 bases and V by 5 bases; bases with no gene match: 9. Germline V gene lookup returns CDR1 SEHNR and CDR2 FQNEAQ (reference sequence). The CDR3 protein is CASSPNRGWTKNIQYF. The DNA for the CDR3 is TGTGCCAGCAGCCCAAACAGGGGCTGGACCAAAAACATTCAGTACTTC.

This clonotype appeared once. At one end the junction does not follow the germline gene, possibly because of a read error. The J gene is TRBJ2-7, the V gene TRBV5-1, with D possibly matching TRBD1 (6 bases). The CDR3 consists of 14 residues. Looked up from germline, CDR1 is SGHRS and CDR2 is YFSETQ. CDR3 residues: CSSSFRTETYEQYF. The CDR3 region has the DNA TGCTCCAGCAGCTTCCGGACAGAGACCTACGAGCAGTACTTC.

The chain employs TRBV6-2 or TRBV6-3 and TRBJ2-7; D remains unclear. Deletions cut 0 bases from V and 4 bases from J, with 7 bases between. The CDR3 runs 13 residues. Germline CDR1 is MNHEY and CDR2 is SVGEGT. The DNA of the CDR3 is TGTGCCAGCAGTTACTCGGGCTTTTACGAGCAGTACGTC. This gives the protein CASSYSGFYEQYV.

This clonotype was found many times. The genes are TRBV9 and TRBJ2-1; either TRBD1 or TRBD2 may supply D (5 bases each). CDR1 is SGDLS, CDR2 YYNGEE, per germline. Between the trimmed V and J ends, which lost 0 bases and 2 bases, there was a span of 9 bases. The CDR3 runs to 15 residues. The CDR3 here is CASSVGQGPYNEQFF. In nucleotides, the CDR3 is TGTGCCAGCAGCGTAGGGCAGGGACCCTACAATGAGCAGTTCTTC.

The chain carries TRBV6-5 and TRBJ1-2; D might be TRBD1 (6 bases). Germline-derived CDR1 and CDR2 are MNHEY and SVGAGI. The CDR3 has 15 residues. The ends were cut back, 2 bases at V and 8 bases at J, with 18 bases in the middle. CDR3 region: CASSYEIGGLNGYTF. The CDR3 DNA follows: TGTGCCAGCAGTTACGAAATAGGGGGTTTAAACGGCTACACCTTC.

In this sample, this clonotype turned up once. A read error is possible here, since a much larger clone lies one base away. The V and J genes are TRBV7-6 and TRBJ2-3; D is uncertain. Trimming pared 7 bases from V and 1 base from J, leaving 18 bases between. Germline V gives CDR1 SGHVS, CDR2 FNYEAQ. This CDR3 is 16 amino acids long. CDR3 in amino acids: CASILGPRVRTDTQYF. The CDR3 coding sequence is TGTGCCAGCATCCTAGGGCCAAGGGTCCGCACAGATACGCAGTATTTT.

This clonotype has more than one count but fewer than ten. The chain is built from TRBV10-2 and TRBJ2-5; possible D gene TRBD1, 6 bases. The CDR3 consists of 14 residues. Trimming shortened V by 1 base and J by 5 bases, and 11 bases separated the two germline ends. Germline V gene lookup returns CDR1 WSHSY and CDR2 SAAADI. The CDR3 nucleotides are TGCGCCAGCAGTGAGTTCAGGGGCGAGGAGACCCAGTACTTC. This encodes CASSEFRGEETQYF.

CDR3 nucleotides: TGTGCCAGCAGTTTATACGTTTCTGCCGATAATTCACCCCTCCACTTT. Amino acid sequence: CASSLYVSADNSPLHF. This chain joins TRBV27 and TRBJ1-6; D remains ambiguous. This CDR3 is built from 16 residues. The germline V gene encodes CDR1 MNHEY and CDR2 SMNVEV (reference sequence). V was clipped by 1 base and J by 5 bases, with 12 bases between them.

This clonotype was picked up many times. This chain uses TRBV7-3 with TRBJ2-1; 9 bases fit TRBD1. Germline values: CDR1 SGHTA, CDR2 FQGTGA. CDR3 length: 14 residues. V was clipped by 3 bases and J by 5 bases; unmatched bases: 2. This CDR3 reads CASSFGTGNNEQFF. The CDR3 nucleotides read TGTGCCAGCAGCTTTGGGACAGGGAACAATGAGCAGTTCTTC.

The chain joins TRBV6-6 to TRBJ2-7; D gene unclear. The CDR3 spans 16 residues. CDR1 and CDR2 from the germline V gene are MNHNY and SVGAGI (reference sequence). The germline V and J ends were trimmed by 2 bases and 2 bases, with 16 bases remaining between them. The CDR3 DNA sequence: TGTGCCAGCAGTTACACGGTAGAAGCAGGTGCCTACGAGCAGTACGTC. Protein: CASSYTVEAGAYEQYV.

The table lists this clonotype with a few counts. V gene TRBV3-1 combines with J gene TRBJ1-3, with 7 bases fitting TRBD1. CDR1 is LGHDT, CDR2 YNNKEL, per germline (reference sequence). This CDR3 contains 18 residues. Germline trimming cut 1 base from V and 0 bases from J; bases unmatched to any gene: 9. The CDR3 protein is CASSQAIRGFYSGNTIYF. CDR3 sequence (DNA): TGTGCCAGCAGCCAAGCTATCAGGGGGTTCTACTCTGGAAACACCATATATTTT. Variable domain in full (rest from reference TRBV3-1 and TRBJ1-3): DTAVSQTPKYLVTQMGNDKSIKCEQNLGHDTMYWYKQDSKKFLKIMFSYNNKELIINETVPNRFSPKSPDKAHLNLHINSLELGDSAVYFCASSQAIRGFYSGNTIYFGEGSWLTVV.

This clonotype was found a few times. The J gene is TRBJ2-1, the V gene TRBV11-2, with D possibly TRBD1 on 5 matching bases. From germline, CDR1 is SGHAT and CDR2 FQNNGV. The CDR3 has 17 residues. Trimming removed 3 bases at V and 5 bases at J, with 20 bases between. The CDR3 is CASSFPADSGSNNEQFF. CDR3 DNA: TGTGCCAGCAGCTTCCCGGCCGACAGTGGTTCCAACAATGAGCAGTTCTTC.

V is TRBV5-4 and J is TRBJ2-1; tentatively, D is TRBD2 (6 bases). The CDR3 runs 15 residues. With 4 bases removed from V and 2 bases from J, the gap between germline ends came to 13 bases. Germline CDR1 SGHNT, CDR2 YYREEE (reference sequence). The CDR3: CASSTGTSTYNEQFF. CDR3 nucleotide sequence: TGTGCCAGCAGCACCGGGACTTCCACCTACAATGAGCAGTTCTTC.

This chain connects TRBV7-8 to TRBJ2-1; 8 bases are shared with TRBD1. Germline CDR1 is SGHVS and CDR2 is FQNEAQ. J gave up 6 bases and V 5 bases, and 9 bases lay outside the gene matches. This CDR3 region has 15 residues. CDR3 sequence: CASSQGTGRSNEQFF. The DNA of the CDR3 is TGTGCCAGCAGCCAGGGGACAGGCCGTAGCAATGAGCAGTTCTTC.

This rearrangement joins TRBV7-8 to TRBJ1-5; 8 nucleotides align to TRBD1. The V segment lost 4 bases and the J segment 5 bases; nucleotides outside the gene matches: 7. From germline, CDR1 is SGHVS and CDR2 FQNEAQ. CDR3 size: 15 residues. The CDR3 protein is CASSSRTGWDQPQHF. CDR3 nucleotides: TGTGCCAGCAGCTCTCGGACAGGGTGGGATCAGCCCCAGCATTTT.

A few counts support this clonotype. This chain uses TRBV7-9 with TRBJ2-5; D is possibly TRBD2 (6 bases). Trimming took off 5 bases at V and 3 bases at J, with 16 bases between the two ends. Per the germline V gene, CDR1 is SEHNR and CDR2 is FQNEAQ (reference sequence). The CDR3 totals 15 residues. The CDR3 sequence: CASSVSQREKETQYF. DNA of the CDR3: TGTGCCAGCAGCGTTTCGCAACGGGAGAAAGAGACCCAGTACTTC.

At least ten counts were recorded for this clonotype. The rearrangement joins TRBV11-2 to TRBJ1-3, with 8 bases that match TRBD1. V shed 2 bases and J 3 bases; nucleotides not matched to a gene: 6. Germline V gene lookup returns CDR1 SGHAT and CDR2 FQNNGV. The CDR3 sequence is 16 residues long. Written as DNA, the CDR3 is TGTGCCAGCAGCTTACAGTGGACAGGGATTGGAAACACCATATATTTT. This encodes CASSLQWTGIGNTIYF.

The rearrangement uses TRBV7-6 and TRBJ2-5; 12 bases align to TRBD2. Germline assignment: CDR1 SGHVS and CDR2 FNYEAQ. The CDR3 loop spans 16 amino acids. The V segment lost 0 bases and the J segment 3 bases; nucleotides outside the gene matches: 2. The CDR3 nucleotides are TGTGCCAGCAGCTTAGCTCCTAGCGGGGGGGAAGAGACCCAGTACTTC. Translating it yields CASSLAPSGGEETQYF.

This clonotype was seen a few times. V is TRBV30 and J is TRBJ2-2, with no clear D. V was cut by 4 bases and J by 0 bases, with 6 bases left in between. The CDR3 length is 13 residues. Germline V lookup: CDR1 GTSNPN, CDR2 SVGIG (reference sequence). The DNA for the CDR3 is TGTGCCTGGAAGACCCCGAACACCGGGGAGCTGTTTTTT. Protein: CAWKTPNTGELFF.

The gene calls are TRBV4-3 and TRBJ2-2; no reliable D call. This CDR3 comprises 15 residues. Germline loops: CDR1 LGHNA, CDR2 YSLEER. V was cut by 0 bases and J by 2 bases, with 7 bases left in between. CDR3 residues: CASSQDGSNTGELFF. For the CDR3, the DNA is TGCGCCAGCAGCCAAGATGGGTCTAACACCGGGGAGCTGTTTTTT.

There are a few counts of this clonotype. The chain combines TRBV2 with TRBJ2-7; D is undetermined. Germline assignment: CDR1 SNHLY and CDR2 FYNNEI. The CDR3 totals 13 residues. The ends were cut back, 7 bases at V and 3 bases at J, with 13 bases in the middle. CDR3: CASKAAKDYEQYF. The DNA of the CDR3 is TGTGCCAGCAAGGCGGCTAAAGACTACGAGCAGTACTTC. Full variable domain (missing parts from reference TRBV2 and TRBJ2-7): EPEVTQTPSHQVTQMGQEVILRCVPISNHLYFYWYRQILGQKVEFLVSFYNNEISEKSEIFDDQFSVERPDGSNFTLKIRSTKLEDSAMYFCASKAAKDYEQYFGPGTRLTVT.

This clonotype showed up just a few times. The V and J genes are TRBV12-3 or TRBV12-4 and TRBJ2-1; 8 positions match TRBD1. The trim removed 5 bases at V and 5 bases at J, leaving 8 bases unmatched. The CDR3 covers 15 residues. As DNA, the CDR3 is TGTGCCAGCAGTGATACAGGGGGTCGGGACAATGAGCAGTTCTTC. It encodes CASSDTGGRDNEQFF.